This TCR beta chain was recovered during a study of blood T cell repertoires in COVID-19. Study context: Both acute and convalescent COVID-19 samples were obtained from the United States, Italy and Spain. In each case, the material was cDNA or gDNA derived from T cells, B-cell-depleted T cells, or PBMCs.

The V segment lost 5 bases and the J segment 7 bases; nucleotides outside the gene matches: 7. CDR1 and CDR2 (germline): SGHAT, FQNNGV. This CDR3 has 15 residues. How the authors handled the data: Cell counts per sample came from amplifying reference gene primers. The data were produced by immunoSEQ multiplex PCR, yet TCRdb's version contains in-frame clones alone and is incomplete. V, J and clone size derive from that table, while D and trimming were established from the DNA sequence. This repertoire shows about 170,000 clones, roughly 91% found once; its top ten account for around 4.6%. The material sequenced was peripheral blood. The sequence derives from a woman in her fifties or sixties with acute or convalescent COVID-19. The V call is TRBV11-2, the J call TRBJ2-7; 14 nucleotides match TRBD2. The CDR3 DNA reads TGTGCCAGCAGCCTGGGACTAGCGGGAGTAAGGGAGCAGTACTTC. Protein: CASSLGLAGVREQYF.